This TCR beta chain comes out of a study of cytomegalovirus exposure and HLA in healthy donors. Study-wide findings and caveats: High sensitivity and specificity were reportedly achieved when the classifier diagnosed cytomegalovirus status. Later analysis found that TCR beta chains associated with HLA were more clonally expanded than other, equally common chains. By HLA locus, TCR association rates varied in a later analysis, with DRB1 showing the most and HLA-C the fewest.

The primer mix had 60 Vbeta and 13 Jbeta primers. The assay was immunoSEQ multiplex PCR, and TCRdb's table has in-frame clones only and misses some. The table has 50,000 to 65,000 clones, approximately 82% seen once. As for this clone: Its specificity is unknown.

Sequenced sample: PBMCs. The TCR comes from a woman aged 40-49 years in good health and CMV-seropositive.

DNA for the CDR3: TGTGCCAGCAGCTTACTGGTGAGCAGGGGTCGAGGCACAGATACGCAGTATTTT. Its protein product is CASSLLVSRGRGTDTQYF. V gene TRBV11-2 combines with J gene TRBJ2-3, with D possibly TRBD1 on 6 matching bases. The CDR3 spans 18 residues. Germline lookup yields CDR1 SGHAT and CDR2 FQNNGV. With 2 bases removed from V and 1 base from J, the gap between germline ends came to 19 bases.